This T cell receptor beta chain was identified during a study of beta chain features in type 1 diabetes. The CDR3 length is 15 residues. Trimming took 4 bases from V and 0 from J, leaving 9 bases between them. Germline CDR1 and CDR2: LGHNA and YNFKEQ. A word on this clone: Its antigen is currently unknown.

Overall study findings and caveats: In every one of the four CD4+ subsets, TCRB CDR3s were moderately but significantly shorter in Type 1 diabetes patients.

TCRB transcripts that were expressed got sequenced, as all of the isolated RNA had been reverse transcribed. Produced via immunoSEQ multiplex PCR; TCRdb's table is partial and in-frame only. The sample shows around 100,000 clones, 28% of them seen only once. The sample was central memory CD4+ T cells from blood. The chain carries TRBV4-2 and TRBJ2-2; possibly TRBD2 for D (6 bases). The TCR sequence derives from a young woman with type 1 diabetes. The CDR3 DNA is TGTGCCAGCAGCCCGAGCGGGTCGAACACCGGGGAGCTGTTTTTT. This translates into CASSPSGSNTGELFF.